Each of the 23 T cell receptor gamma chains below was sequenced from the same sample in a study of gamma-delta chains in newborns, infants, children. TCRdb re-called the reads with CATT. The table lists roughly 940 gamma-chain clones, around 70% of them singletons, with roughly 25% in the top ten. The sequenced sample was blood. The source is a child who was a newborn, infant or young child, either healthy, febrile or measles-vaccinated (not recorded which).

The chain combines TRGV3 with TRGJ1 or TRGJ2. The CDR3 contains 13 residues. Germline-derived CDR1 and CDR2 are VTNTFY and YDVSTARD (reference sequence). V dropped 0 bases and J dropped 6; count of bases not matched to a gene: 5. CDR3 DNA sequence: TGTGCCACCTGGGACAGGCCATGTTATAAGAAACTCTTT. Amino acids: CATWDRPCYKKLF.

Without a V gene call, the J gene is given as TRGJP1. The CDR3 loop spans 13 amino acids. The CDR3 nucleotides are TGTGCCACCTGGGATCCCACTGGTTGGTTCAAGATATTT. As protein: CATWDPTGWFKIF.

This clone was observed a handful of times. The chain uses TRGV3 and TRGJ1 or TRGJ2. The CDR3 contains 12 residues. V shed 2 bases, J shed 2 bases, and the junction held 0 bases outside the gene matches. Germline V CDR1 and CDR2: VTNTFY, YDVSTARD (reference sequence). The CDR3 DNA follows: TGTGCCACCTGGGACAATTATTATAAGAAACTCTTT. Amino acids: CATWDNYYKKLF.

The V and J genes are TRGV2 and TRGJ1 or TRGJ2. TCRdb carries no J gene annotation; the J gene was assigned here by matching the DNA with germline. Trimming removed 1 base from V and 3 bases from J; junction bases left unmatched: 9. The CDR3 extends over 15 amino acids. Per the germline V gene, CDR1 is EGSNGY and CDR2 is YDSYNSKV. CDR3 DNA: TGTGCCACCTGGGACGGACGGGGGGTTTATTATAAGAAACTCTTT. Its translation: CATWDGRGVYYKKLF.

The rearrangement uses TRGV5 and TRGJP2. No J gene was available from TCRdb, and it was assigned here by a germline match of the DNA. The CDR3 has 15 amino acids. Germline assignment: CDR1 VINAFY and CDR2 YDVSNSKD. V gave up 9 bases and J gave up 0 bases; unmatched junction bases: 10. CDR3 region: CATLTAYSSDWIKTF. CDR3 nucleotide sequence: TGTGCCACCCTAACCGCGTATAGTAGTGATTGGATCAAGACGTTT.

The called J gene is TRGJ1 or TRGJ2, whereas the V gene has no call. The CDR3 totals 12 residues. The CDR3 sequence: CATWDGPRKKLF. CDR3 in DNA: TGTGCCACCTGGGATGGGCCTCGCAAGAAACTCTTT.

CDR3 DNA: TGTGCCTTGTGGGAGGTGCGGAAGAAACTCTTT. Translation gives CALWEVRKKLF. The chain recombines TRGV9 with TRGJ1 or TRGJ2. TCRdb does not report a J gene; here it was assigned by matching the DNA to germline references. The germline V gene encodes CDR1 GITISATS and CDR2 ISYDGTV (reference sequence). V dropped 0 bases and J dropped 10; count of bases not matched to a gene: 3. The CDR3 consists of 11 residues.

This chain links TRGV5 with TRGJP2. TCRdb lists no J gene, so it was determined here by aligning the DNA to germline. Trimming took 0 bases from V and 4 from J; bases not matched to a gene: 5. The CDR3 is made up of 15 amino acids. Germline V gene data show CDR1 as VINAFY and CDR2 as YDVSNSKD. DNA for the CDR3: TGTGCCACCTGGGACAGGCGGATTAGTGATTGGATCAAGACGTTT. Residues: CATWDRRISDWIKTF.

DNA for the CDR3: TGTGCCACCTGGGACAGGCATTATTATAAGAAACTCTTT. Translation gives CATWDRHYYKKLF. The chain couples TRGV3 to TRGJ1 or TRGJ2. Because TCRdb records no J gene, it was assigned here through a match of the DNA to germline. Germline V CDR1 and CDR2: VTNTFY, YDVSTARD (reference sequence). This CDR3 contains 13 residues. Trimming at V came to 0 bases and at J to 2 bases, leaving 1 base not matched to a gene.

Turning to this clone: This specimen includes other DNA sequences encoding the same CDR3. For the CDR3, the DNA is TGTGCCTTGTGGGAGGTGTTGGAGTTGGGCAAAAAAATCAAGGTATTT. The encoded protein is CALWEVLELGKKIKVF. V and J are TRGV9 and TRGJP. Here the J gene was assigned by germline matching of the DNA, as TCRdb has none. The germline gives CDR1 GITISATS, CDR2 ISYDGTV (reference sequence). The CDR3 covers 16 residues. With V trimmed by 0 bases and J by 7 bases, 3 bases remained unmatched.

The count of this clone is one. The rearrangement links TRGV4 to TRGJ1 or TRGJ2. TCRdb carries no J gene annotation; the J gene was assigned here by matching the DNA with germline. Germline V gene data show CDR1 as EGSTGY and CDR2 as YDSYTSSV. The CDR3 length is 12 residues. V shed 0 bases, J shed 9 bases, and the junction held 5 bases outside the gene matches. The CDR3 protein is CATWDGQGKKLF. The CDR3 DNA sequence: TGTGCCACCTGGGATGGGCAGGGTAAGAAACTCTTT.

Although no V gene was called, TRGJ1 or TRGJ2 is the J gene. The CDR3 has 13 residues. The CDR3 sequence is CALWEDFYYKKLF. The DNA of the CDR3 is TGTGCCTTGTGGGAGGATTTTTATTATAAGAAACTCTTT.

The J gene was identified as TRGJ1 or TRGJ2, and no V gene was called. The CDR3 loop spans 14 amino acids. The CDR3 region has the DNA TGTGCCACCTGGGATGGGCCACATTATTATAAGAAACTCTTT. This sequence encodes CATWDGPHYYKKLF.

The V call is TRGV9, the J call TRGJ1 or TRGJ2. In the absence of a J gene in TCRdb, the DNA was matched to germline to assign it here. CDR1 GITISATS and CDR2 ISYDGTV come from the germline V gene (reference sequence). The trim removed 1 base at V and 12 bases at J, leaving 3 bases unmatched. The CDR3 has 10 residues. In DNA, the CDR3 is TGTGCCTTGTGGGAGGTTACGAAACTCTTT. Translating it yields CALWEVTKLF.

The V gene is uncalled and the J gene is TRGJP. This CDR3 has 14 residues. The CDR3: CALWTELGKKIKVF. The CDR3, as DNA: TGTGCCTTGTGGACAGAGTTGGGCAAAAAAATCAAGGTATTT.

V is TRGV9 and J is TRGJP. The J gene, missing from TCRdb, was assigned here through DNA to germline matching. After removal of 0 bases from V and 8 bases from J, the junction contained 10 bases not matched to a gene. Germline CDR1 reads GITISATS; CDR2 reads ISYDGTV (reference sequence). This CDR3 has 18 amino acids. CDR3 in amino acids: CALWEVFVNQLGKKIKVF. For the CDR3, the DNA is TGTGCCTTGTGGGAGGTGTTCGTCAATCAGTTGGGCAAAAAAATCAAGGTATTT.

The CDR3 loop is CALWETGGELGKKIKVF. The CDR3 DNA follows: TGTGCCTTGTGGGAGACTGGGGGGGAGTTGGGCAAAAAAATCAAGGTATTT. The V gene is TRGV9, the J gene TRGJP. The J gene is not listed in TCRdb, so it was assigned here from a DNA match to germline. This CDR3 contains 17 residues. The V segment lost 3 bases and the J segment 7 bases; nucleotides outside the gene matches: 9. CDR1 and CDR2 from the germline V gene are GITISATS and ISYDGTV (reference sequence).

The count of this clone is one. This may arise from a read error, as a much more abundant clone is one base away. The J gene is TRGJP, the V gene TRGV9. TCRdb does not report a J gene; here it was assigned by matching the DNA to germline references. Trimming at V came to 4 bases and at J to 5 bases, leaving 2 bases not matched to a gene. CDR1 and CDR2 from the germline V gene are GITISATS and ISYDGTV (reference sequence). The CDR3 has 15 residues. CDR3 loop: CALWDEELGKKIKVF. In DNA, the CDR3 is TGTGCCTTGTGGGATGAAGAGTTGGGCAAAAAAATCAAGGTATTT.

The CDR3 DNA follows: TGTGCCACCTGGGACGACCAAAATTATAAGAAACTCTTT. This gives the protein CATWDDQNYKKLF. The chain combines TRGV2 with TRGJ1 or TRGJ2. CDR1 is EGSNGY, CDR2 YDSYNSKV, per germline. This CDR3 contains 13 residues. V gave up 2 bases and J gave up 5 bases; unmatched junction bases: 6.

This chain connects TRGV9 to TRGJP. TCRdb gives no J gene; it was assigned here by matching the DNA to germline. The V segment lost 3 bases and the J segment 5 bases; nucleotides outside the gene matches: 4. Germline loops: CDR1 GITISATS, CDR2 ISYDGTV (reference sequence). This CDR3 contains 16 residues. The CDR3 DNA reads TGTGCCTTGTGGGAGTACAAAGAGTTGGGCAAAAAAATCAAGGTATTT. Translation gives CALWEYKELGKKIKVF.

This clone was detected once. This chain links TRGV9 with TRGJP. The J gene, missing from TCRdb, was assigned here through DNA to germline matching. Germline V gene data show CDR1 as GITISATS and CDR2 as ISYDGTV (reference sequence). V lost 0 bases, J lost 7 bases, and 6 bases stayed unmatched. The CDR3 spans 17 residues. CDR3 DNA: TGTGCCTTGTGGGAGGTGCAGGAGGAGTTGGGCAAAAAAATCAAGGTATTT. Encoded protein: CALWEVQEELGKKIKVF.

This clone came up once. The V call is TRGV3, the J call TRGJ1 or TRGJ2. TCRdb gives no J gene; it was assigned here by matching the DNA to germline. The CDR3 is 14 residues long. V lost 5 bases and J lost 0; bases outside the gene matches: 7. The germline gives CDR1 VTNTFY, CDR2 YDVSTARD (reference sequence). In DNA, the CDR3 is TGTGCCACCTGGGCCTCATTGAATTATTATAAGAAACTCTTT. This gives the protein CATWASLNYYKKLF.

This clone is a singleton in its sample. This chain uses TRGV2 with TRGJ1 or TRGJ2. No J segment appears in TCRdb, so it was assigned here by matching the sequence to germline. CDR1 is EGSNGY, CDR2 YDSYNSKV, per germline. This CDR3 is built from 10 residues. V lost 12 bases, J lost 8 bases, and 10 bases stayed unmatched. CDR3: CAGTPDKKLF. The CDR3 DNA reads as TGTGCCGGCACCCCGGATAAGAAACTCTTT.